This TCR beta chain was sequenced for a study of cytomegalovirus exposure and HLA in healthy donors. CDR3 size: 14 residues. Germline CDR1 and CDR2: LNHDA and SQIVND (reference sequence). V was cut by 3 bases and J by 0 bases, with 9 bases left in between. PCR used 60 Vbeta primers and 13 Jbeta primers. Profiling relied on immunoSEQ multiplex PCR, and the TCRdb table lists in-frame clones only, not all of them. Here the sample spans some 130,000 clones, 80% being singletons. The sequenced sample was PBMCs. This chain uses TRBV19 with TRBJ2-7, with D possibly being TRBD2 (6 bases). The TCR originated in a man aged 25-40 years in good health and CMV-seronegative. CDR3 DNA sequence: TGTGCCAGTAGTATTCCGGGGGACTCCTACGAGCAGTACTTC. Its protein is CASSIPGDSYEQYF.